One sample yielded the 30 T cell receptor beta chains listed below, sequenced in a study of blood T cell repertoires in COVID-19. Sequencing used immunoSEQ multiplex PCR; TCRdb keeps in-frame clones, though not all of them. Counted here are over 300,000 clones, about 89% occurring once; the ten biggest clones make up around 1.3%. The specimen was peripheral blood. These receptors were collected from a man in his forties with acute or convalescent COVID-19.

DNA of the CDR3: TGTGCCAGCAGCCAATTTAGACAGGGGGCGTCGGGCTACACCTTC. This encodes CASSQFRQGASGYTF. This chain joins TRBV3-1 (or the pseudogene TRBV3-2) and TRBJ1-2; 10 bases are a match to TRBD1. Germline V gene sequence: CDR1 LGHDT, CDR2 YNNKEL (reference sequence). With 2 bases clipped from V and 8 bases from J, the junction kept 8 bases outside the gene matches. This CDR3 is built from 15 residues.

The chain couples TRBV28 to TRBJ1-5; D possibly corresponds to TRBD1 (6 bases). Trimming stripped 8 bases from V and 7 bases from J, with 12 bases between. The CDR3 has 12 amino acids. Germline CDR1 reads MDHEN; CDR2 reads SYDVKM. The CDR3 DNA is TGTGCCAGCCACACAGGGTTCCAGCCCCAGCATTTT. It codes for CASHTGFQPQHF.

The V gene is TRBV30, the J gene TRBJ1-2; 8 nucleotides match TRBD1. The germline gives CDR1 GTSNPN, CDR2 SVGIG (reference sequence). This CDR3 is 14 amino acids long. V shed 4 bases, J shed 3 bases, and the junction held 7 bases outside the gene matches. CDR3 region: CAWTMDRVYYGYTF. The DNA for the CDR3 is TGTGCCTGGACTATGGACAGGGTATACTATGGCTACACCTTC.

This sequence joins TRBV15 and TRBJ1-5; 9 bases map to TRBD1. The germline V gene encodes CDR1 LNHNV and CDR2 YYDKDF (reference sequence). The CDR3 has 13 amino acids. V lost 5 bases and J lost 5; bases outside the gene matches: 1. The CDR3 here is CATSRDRDQPQHF. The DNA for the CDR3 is TGTGCCACCAGCCGGGACAGGGATCAGCCCCAGCATTTT.

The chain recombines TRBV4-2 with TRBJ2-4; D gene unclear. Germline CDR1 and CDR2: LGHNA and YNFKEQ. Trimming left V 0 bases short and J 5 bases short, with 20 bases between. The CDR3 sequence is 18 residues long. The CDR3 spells CASSQDWVVLGGENIQYF. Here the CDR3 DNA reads TGTGCCAGCAGCCAAGATTGGGTGGTCCTGGGTGGAGAAAACATTCAGTACTTC.

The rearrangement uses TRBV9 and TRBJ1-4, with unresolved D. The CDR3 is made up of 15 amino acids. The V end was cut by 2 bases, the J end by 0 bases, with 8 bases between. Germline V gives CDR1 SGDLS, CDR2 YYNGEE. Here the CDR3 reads CASSVFPATNEKLFF. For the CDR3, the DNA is TGTGCCAGCAGCGTGTTCCCCGCAACTAATGAAAAACTGTTTTTT.

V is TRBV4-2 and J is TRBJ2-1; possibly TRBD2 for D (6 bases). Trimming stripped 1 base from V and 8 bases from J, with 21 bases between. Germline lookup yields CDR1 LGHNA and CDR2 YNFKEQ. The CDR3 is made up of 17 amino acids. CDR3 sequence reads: CASSQGVGSGPHHEQFF. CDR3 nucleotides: TGTGCCAGCAGCCAAGGGGTTGGAAGCGGGCCCCACCATGAGCAGTTCTTC.

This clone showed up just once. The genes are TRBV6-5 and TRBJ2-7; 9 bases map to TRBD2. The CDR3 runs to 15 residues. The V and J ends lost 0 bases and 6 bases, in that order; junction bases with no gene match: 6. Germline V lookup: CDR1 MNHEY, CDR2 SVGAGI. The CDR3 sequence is CASSYSRAGGGEQYF. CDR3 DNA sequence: TGTGCCAGCAGTTACTCGCGAGCGGGAGGCGGCGAGCAGTACTTC.

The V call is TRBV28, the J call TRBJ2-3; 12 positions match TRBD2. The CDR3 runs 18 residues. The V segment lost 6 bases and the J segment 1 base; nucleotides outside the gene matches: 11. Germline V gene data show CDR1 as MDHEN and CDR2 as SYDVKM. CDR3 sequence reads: CASRLLTSGSGGTDTQYF. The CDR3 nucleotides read TGTGCCAGCAGGCTACTGACTAGCGGGAGTGGGGGCACAGATACGCAGTATTTT. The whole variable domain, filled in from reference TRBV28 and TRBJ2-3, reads DVKVTQSSRYLVKRTGEKVFLECVQDMDHENMFWYRQDPGLGLRLIYFSYDVKMKEKGDIPEGYSVSREKKERFSLILESASTNQTSMYLCASRLLTSGSGGTDTQYFGPGTRLTVL.

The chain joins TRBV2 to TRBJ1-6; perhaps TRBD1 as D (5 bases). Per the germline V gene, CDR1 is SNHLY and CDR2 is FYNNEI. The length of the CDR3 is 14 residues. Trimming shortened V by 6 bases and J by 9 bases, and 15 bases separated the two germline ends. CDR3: CASRTEGVGSPLHF. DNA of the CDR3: TGTGCCAGCAGGACAGAAGGGGTTGGTTCACCCCTCCACTTT.

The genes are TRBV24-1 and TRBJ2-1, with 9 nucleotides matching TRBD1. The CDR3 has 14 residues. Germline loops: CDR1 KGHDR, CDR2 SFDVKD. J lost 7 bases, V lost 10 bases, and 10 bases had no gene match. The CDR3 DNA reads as TGTGCCACTAGAGATCCGGGACAGGGTAATGAGCAGTTCTTC. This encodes CATRDPGQGNEQFF.

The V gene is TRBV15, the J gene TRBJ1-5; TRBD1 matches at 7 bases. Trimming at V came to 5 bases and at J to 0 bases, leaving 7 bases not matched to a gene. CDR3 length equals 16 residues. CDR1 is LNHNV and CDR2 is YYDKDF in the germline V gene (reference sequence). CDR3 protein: CATSAQGSYSNQPQHF. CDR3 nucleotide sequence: TGTGCCACCAGCGCACAGGGGAGTTATAGCAATCAGCCCCAGCATTTT.

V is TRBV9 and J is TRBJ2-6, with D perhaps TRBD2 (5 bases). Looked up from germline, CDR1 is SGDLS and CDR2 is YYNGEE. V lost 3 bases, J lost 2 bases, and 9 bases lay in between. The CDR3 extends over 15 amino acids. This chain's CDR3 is CASSAEATGANVLTF. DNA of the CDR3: TGTGCCAGCAGCGCGGAGGCTACTGGGGCCAACGTCCTGACTTTC.

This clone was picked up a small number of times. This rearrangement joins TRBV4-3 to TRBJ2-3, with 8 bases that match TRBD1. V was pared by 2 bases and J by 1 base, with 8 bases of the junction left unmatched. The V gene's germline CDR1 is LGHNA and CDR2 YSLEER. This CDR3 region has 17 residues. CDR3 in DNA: TGCGCCAGCAGCCAACTACAGCCGGGACAGGGCACAGATACGCAGTATTTT. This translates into CASSQLQPGQGTDTQYF.

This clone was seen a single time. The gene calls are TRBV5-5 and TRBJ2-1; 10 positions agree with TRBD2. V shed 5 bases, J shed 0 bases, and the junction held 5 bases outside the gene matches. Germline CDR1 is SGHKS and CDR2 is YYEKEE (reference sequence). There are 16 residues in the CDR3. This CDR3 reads CASSRTSGPSYNEQFF. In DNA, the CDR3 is TGTGCCAGCAGTAGGACTAGCGGCCCCTCCTACAATGAGCAGTTCTTC.

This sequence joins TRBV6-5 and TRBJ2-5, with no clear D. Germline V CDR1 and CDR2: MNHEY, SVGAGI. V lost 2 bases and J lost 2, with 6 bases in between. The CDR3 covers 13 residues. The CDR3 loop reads CASSYGQQETQYF. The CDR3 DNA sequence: TGTGCCAGCAGTTACGGGCAGCAAGAGACCCAGTACTTC.

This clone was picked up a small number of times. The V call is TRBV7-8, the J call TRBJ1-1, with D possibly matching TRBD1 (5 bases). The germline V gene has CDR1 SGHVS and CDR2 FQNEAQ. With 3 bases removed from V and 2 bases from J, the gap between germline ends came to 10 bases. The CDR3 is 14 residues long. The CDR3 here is CASSFGAPNTEAFF. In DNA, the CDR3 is TGTGCCAGCAGCTTTGGGGCTCCCAACACTGAAGCTTTCTTT.

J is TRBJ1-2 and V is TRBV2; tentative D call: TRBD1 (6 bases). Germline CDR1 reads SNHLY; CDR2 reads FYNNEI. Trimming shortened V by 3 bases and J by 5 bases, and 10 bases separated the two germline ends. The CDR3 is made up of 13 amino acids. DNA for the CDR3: TGTGCCAGCAGTGACCAGGGGTTATATGGCTACACCTTC. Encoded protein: CASSDQGLYGYTF.

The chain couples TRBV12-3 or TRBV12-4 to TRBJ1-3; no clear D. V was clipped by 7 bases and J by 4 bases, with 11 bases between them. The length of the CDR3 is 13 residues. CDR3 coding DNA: TGTGCCAGCACCGCGGGCCCGGGAAACACCATATATTTT. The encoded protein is CASTAGPGNTIYF.

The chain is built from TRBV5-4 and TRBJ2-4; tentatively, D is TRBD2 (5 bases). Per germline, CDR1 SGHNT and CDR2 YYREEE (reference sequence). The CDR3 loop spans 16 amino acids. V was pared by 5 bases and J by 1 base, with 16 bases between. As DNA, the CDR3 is TGTGCCAGCAGTGGGCCCGGGGTACTGGCCAAAAACATTCAGTACTTC. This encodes CASSGPGVLAKNIQYF.

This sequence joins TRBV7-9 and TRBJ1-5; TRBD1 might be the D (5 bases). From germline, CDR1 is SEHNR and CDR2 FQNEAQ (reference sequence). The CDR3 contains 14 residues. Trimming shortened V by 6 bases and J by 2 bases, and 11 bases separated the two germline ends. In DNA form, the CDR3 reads TGTGCCAGCAGTAAAGGGGTTGGCAATCAGCCCCAGCATTTT. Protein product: CASSKGVGNQPQHF. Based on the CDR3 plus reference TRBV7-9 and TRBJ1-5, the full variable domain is DTGVSQNPRHKITKRGQNVTFRCDPISEHNRLYWYRQTLGQGPEFLTYFQNEAQLEKSRLLSDRFSAERPKGSFSTLEIQRTEQGDSAMYLCASSKGVGNQPQHFGDGTRLSIL.

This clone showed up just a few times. DNA for the CDR3: TGTGCCAGCAGCTTAGGGAGACAGGACCACTCCTACGAGCAGTACTTC. Translation gives CASSLGRQDHSYEQYF. This sequence joins TRBV7-9 and TRBJ2-7, with D possibly TRBD1 on 6 matching bases. The ends were cut back, 1 base at V and 0 bases at J, with 13 bases in the middle. Germline lookup yields CDR1 SEHNR and CDR2 FQNEAQ (reference sequence). There are 16 residues in the CDR3.

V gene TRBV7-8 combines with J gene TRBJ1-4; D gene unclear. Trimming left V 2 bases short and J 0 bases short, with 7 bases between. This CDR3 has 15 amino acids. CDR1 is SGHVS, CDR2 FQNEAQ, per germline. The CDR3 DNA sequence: TGTGCCAGCAGCTTATGGGCAGCAACTAATGAAAAACTGTTTTTT. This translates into CASSLWAATNEKLFF.

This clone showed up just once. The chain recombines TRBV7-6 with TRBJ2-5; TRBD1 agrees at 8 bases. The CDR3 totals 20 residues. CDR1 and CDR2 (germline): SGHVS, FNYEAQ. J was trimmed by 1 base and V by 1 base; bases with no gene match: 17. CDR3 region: CASSLERTVLTGAPQETQYF. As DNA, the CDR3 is TGTGCCAGCAGCTTAGAACGGACGGTGTTGACAGGGGCCCCCCAAGAGACCCAGTACTTC.

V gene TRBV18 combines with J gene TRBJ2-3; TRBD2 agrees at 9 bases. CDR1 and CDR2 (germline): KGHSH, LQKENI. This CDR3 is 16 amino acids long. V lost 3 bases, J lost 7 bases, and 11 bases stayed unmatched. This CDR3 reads CASSPLKAGGPHTQYF. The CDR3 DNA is TGTGCCAGCTCACCCCTCAAGGCGGGAGGGCCTCATACGCAGTATTTT.

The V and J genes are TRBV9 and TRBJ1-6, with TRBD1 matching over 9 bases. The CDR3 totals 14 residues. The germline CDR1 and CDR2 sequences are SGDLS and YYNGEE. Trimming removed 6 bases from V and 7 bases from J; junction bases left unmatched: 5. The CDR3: CASNKGQGNSPLHF. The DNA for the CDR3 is TGTGCCAGCAACAAGGGACAGGGAAATTCACCCCTCCACTTT.

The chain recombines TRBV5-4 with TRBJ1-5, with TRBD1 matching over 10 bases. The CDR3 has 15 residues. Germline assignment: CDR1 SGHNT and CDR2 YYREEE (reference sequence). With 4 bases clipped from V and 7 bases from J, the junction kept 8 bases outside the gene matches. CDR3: CASSVGTGEGQPQHF. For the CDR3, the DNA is TGTGCCAGCAGCGTCGGGACAGGGGAGGGGCAGCCCCAGCATTTT.

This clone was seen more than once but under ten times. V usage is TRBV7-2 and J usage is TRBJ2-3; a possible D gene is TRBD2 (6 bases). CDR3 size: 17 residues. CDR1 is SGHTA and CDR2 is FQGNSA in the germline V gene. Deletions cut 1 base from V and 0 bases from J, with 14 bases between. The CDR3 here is CASSLVGSGYSTDTQYF. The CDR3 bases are TGTGCCAGCAGCTTAGTTGGTAGCGGATATAGCACAGATACGCAGTATTTT. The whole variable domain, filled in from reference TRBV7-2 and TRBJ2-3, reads GAGVSQSPSNKVTEKGKDVELRCDPISGHTALYWYRQSLGQGLEFLIYFQGNSAPDKSGLPSDRFSAERTGGSVSTLTIQRTQQEDSAVYLCASSLVGSGYSTDTQYFGPGTRLTVL.

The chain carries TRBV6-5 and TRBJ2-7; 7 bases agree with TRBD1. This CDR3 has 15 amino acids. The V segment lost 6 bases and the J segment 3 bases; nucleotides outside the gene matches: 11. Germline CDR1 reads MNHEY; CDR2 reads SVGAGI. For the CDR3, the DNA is TGTGCCAGCAGCAACCGCAGGGGGAAAGTCTACGAGCAGTACTTC. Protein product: CASSNRRGKVYEQYF.

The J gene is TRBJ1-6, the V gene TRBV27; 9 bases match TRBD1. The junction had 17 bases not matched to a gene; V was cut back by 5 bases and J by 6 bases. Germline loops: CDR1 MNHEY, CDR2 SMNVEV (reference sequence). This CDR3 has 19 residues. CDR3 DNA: TGTGCCAGCAGTCAAAAAGGGACAGGGTTCCCTTCGGGTAATTCACCCCTCCACTTT. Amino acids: CASSQKGTGFPSGNSPLHF.